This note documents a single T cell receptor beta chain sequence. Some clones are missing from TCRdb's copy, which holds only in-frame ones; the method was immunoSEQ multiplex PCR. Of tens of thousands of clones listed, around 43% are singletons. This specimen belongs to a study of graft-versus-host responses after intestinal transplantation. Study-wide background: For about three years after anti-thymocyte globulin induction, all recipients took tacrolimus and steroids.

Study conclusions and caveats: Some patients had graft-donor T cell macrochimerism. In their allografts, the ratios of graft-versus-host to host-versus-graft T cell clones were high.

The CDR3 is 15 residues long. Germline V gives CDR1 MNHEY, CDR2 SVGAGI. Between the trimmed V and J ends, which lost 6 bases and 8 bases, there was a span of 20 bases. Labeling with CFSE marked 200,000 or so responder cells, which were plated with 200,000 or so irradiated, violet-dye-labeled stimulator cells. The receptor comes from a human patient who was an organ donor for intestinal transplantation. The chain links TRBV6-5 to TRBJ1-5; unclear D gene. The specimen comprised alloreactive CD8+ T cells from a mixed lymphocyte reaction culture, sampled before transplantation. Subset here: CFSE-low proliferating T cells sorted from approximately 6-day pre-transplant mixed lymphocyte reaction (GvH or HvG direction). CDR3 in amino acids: CASSPSQGGAEPQHF. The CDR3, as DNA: TGTGCCAGCAGCCCTAGCCAAGGCGGTGCGGAGCCCCAGCATTTT.